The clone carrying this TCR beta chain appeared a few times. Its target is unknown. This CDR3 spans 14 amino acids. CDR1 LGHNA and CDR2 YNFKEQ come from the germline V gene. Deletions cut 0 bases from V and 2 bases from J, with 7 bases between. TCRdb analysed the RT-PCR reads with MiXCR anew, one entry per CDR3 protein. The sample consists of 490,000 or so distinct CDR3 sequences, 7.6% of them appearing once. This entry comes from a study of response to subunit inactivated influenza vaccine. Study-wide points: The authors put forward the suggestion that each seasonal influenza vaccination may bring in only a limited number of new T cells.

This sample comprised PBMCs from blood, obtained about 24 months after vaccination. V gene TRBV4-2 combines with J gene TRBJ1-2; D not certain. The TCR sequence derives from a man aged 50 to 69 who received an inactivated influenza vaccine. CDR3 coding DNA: TGTGCCAGCAGCCAAGAGCGGGGAAACTATGGCTACACCTTC. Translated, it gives CASSQERGNYGYTF.